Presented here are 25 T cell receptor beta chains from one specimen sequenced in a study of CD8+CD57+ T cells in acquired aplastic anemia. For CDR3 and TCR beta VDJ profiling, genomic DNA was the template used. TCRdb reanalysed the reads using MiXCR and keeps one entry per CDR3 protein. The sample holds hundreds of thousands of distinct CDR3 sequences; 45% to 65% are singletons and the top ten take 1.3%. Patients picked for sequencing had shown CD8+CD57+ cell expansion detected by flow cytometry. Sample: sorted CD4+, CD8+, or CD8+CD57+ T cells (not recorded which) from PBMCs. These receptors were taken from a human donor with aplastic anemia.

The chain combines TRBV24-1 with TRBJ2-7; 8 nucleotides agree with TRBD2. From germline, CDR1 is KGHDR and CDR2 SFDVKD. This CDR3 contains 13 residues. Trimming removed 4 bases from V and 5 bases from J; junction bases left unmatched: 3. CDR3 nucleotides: TGTGCCACCAGTGAACCGGGACTAGACGAGCAGTACTTC. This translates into CATSEPGLDEQYF.

The CDR3 sequence is CASSVGELQETQYF. The CDR3 nucleotides read TGTGCCAGCAGCGTAGGGGAACTCCAAGAGACCCAGTACTTC. J is TRBJ2-5 and V is TRBV9; D remains ambiguous. Germline V lookup: CDR1 SGDLS, CDR2 YYNGEE. Trimming pared 0 bases from V and 1 base from J, leaving 7 bases between. The CDR3 has 14 residues.

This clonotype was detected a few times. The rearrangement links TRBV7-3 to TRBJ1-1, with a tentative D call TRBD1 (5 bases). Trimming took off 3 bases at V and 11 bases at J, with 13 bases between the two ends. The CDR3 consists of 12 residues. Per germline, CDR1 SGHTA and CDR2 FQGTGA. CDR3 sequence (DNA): TGTGCCAGCAGCTTGACCGGGGAGGGGGCTTTCTTT. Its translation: CASSLTGEGAFF.

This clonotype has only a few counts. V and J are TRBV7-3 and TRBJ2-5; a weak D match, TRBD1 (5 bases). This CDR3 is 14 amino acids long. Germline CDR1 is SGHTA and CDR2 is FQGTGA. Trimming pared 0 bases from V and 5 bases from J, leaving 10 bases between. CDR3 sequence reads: CASSLTGRVETQYF. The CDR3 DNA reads TGTGCCAGCAGCTTAACCGGCAGGGTGGAGACCCAGTACTTC.

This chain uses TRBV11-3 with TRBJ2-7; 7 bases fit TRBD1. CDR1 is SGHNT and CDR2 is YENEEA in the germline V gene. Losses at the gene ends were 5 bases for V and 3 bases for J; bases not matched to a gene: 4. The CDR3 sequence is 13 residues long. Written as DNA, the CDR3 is TGTGCCAGCAGCGGACGGGACAGCTACGAGCAGTACTTC. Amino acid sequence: CASSGRDSYEQYF.

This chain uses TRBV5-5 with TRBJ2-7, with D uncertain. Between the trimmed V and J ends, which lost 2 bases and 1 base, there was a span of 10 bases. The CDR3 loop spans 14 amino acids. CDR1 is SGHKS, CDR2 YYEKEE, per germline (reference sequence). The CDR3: CASSFSHESYEQYF. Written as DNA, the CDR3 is TGTGCCAGCAGCTTCTCACATGAGTCCTACGAGCAGTACTTC.

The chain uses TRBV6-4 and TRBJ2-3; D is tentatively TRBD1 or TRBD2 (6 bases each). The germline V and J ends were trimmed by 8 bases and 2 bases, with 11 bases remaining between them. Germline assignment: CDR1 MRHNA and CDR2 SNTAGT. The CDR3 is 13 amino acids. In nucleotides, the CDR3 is TGTGCCAGCGGTGCGGGACACACAGATACGCAGTATTTT. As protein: CASGAGHTDTQYF.

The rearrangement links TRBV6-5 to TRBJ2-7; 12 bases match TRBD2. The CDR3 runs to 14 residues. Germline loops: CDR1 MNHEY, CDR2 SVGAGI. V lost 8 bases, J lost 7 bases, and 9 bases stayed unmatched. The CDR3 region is CASGASGRVWEQYF. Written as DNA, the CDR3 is TGTGCCAGCGGGGCTAGCGGGAGGGTGTGGGAGCAGTACTTC.

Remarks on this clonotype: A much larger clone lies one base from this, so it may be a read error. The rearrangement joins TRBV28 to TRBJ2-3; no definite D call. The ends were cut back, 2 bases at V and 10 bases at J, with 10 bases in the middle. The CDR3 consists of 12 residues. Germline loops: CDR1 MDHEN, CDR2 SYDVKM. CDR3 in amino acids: CASSLISVAQYF. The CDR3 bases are TGTGCCAGCAGTTTAATATCAGTGGCGCAGTATTTT.

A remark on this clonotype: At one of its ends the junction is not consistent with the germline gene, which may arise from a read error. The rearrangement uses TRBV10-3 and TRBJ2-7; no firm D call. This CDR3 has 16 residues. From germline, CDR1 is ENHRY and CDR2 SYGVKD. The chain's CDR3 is CAISEGRTARSYEQYF. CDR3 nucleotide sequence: TGTGCCATCAGTGAGGGCAGAACGGCGAGGTCCTACGAGCAATACTTC.

The CDR3 spells CASSLFPLADTDTQYF. The DNA for the CDR3 is TGTGCCAGCAGCTTATTCCCACTAGCGGATACAGATACGCAGTATTTT. The rearrangement uses TRBV7-9 and TRBJ2-3, with 8 bases identical to TRBD2. This CDR3 is 16 amino acids long. After removal of 2 bases from V and 3 bases from J, the junction contained 7 bases not matched to a gene. Germline-derived CDR1 and CDR2 are SEHNR and FQNEAQ (reference sequence).

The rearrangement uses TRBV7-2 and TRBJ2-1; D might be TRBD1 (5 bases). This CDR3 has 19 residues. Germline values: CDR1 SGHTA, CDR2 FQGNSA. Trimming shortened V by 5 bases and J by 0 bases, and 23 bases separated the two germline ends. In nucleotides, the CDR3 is TGTGCCAGCAGCCGGCCCGGTCAAGGGGCGGCCAACTCCTACAATGAGCAGTTCTTC. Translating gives CASSRPGQGAANSYNEQFF.

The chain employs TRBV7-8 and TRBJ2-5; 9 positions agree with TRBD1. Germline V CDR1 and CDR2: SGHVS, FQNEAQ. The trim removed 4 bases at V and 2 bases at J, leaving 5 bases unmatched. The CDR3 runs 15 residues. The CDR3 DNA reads TGTGCCAGCAGCTCAGGGACAGGGCAACAAGAGACCCAGTACTTC. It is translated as CASSSGTGQQETQYF.

The CDR3 reads CASSSFSGANVLTF. DNA for the CDR3: TGTGCCAGTAGCAGCTTCTCTGGGGCCAACGTCCTGACTTTC. This rearrangement joins TRBV6-1 to TRBJ2-6, with D uncertain. The CDR3 consists of 14 residues. V lost 9 bases, J lost 0 bases, and 9 bases lay in between. In germline, CDR1 is MNHNS, CDR2 SASEGT.

The CDR3 region is CASSEDGLSYNSPLHF. For the CDR3, the DNA is TGTGCCAGCAGTGAAGACGGTCTCTCCTATAATTCACCCCTCCACTTT. This sequence joins TRBV2 and TRBJ1-6; no reliable D call. Germline V gene data show CDR1 as SNHLY and CDR2 as FYNNEI. CDR3 length: 16 amino acids. Deletions cut 1 base from V and 0 bases from J, with 7 bases between.

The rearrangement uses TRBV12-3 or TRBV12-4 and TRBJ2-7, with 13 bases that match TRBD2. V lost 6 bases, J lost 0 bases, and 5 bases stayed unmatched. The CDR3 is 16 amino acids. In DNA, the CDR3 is TGTGCCAGCAGCCACGGACTAGCGGGAGTCTCCTACGAGCAGTACTTC. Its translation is CASSHGLAGVSYEQYF.

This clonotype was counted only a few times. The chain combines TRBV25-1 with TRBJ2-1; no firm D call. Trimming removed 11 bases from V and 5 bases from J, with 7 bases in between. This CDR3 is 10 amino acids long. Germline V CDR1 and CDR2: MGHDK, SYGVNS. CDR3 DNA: TGTGCCTGTGGGGACAATGAGCAGTTCTTC. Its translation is CACGDNEQFF. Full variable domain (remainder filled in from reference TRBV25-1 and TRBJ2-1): EADIYQTPRYLVIGTGKKITLECSQTMGHDKMYWYQQDPGMELHLIHYSYGVNSTEKGDLSSESTVSRIRTEHFPLTLESARPSHTSQYLCACGDNEQFFGPGTRLTVL.

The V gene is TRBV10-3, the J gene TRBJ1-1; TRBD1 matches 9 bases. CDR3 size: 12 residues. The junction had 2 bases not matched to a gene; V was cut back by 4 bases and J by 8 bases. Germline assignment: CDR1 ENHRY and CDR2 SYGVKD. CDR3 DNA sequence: TGTGCCATCAGTGGGACAGGGGAAGAAGCTTTCTTT. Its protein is CAISGTGEEAFF.

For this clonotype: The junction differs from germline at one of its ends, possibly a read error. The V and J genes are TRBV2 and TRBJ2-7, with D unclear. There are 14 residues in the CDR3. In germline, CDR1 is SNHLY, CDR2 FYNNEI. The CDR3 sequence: CASCDLGKYCEQYF. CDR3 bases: TGTGCCAGCTGTGACTTGGGGAAATATTGCGAGCAGTACTTC.

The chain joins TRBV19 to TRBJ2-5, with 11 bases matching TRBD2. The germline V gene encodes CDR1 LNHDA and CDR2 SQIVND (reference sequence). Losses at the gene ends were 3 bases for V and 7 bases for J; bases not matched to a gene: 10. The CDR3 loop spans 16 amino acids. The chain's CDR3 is CASSITSGSSSRTQYF. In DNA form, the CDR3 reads TGTGCCAGTAGTATCACTAGCGGGAGCTCCTCTCGGACCCAGTACTTC.

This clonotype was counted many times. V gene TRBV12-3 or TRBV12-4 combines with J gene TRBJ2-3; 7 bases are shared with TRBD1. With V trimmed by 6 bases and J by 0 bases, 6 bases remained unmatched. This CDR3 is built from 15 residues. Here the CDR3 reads CASSPGTASTDTQYF. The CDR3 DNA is TGTGCCAGCAGCCCGGGGACAGCTAGCACAGATACGCAGTATTTT.

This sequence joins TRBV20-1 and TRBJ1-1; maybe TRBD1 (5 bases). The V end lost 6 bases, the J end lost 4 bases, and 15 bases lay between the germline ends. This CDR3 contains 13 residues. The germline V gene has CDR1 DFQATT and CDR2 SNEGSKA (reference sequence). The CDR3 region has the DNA TGCAGTGCAGGACCAGGGTTAGGCACTGAAGCTTTCTTT. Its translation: CSAGPGLGTEAFF.

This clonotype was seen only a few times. The CDR3 DNA is TGTGCCAGCAGTTACTCGGGGTTAGCGGGGGTCTACAATGAGCAGTTCTTC. It codes for CASSYSGLAGVYNEQFF. The rearrangement uses TRBV6-6 and TRBJ2-1; 9 bases are shared with TRBD2. CDR3 size: 17 residues. J was trimmed by 3 bases and V by 0 bases; bases with no gene match: 6. CDR1 MNHNY and CDR2 SVGAGI come from the germline V gene (reference sequence).

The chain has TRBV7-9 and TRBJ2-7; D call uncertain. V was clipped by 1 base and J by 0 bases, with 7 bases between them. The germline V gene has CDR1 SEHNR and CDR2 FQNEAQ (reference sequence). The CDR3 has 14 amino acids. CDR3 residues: CASSLESRSYEQYF. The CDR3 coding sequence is TGTGCCAGCAGCTTAGAGTCCCGCTCCTACGAGCAGTACTTC.

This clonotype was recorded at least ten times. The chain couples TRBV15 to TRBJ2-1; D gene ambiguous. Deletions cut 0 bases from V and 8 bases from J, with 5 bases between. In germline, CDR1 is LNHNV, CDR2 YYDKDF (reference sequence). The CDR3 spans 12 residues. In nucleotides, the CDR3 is TGTGCCACCAGCAGAGATCTATATGAGCAGTTCTTC. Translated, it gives CATSRDLYEQFF.